These 21 T cell receptor beta chains share one sample of origin, sequenced in a study of T cell responses to AZD1222 COVID-19 vaccine. The assay was immunoSEQ multiplex PCR, and TCRdb's table has in-frame clones only and misses some. This repertoire shows approximately 130,000 clones, roughly 90% found once; its top ten account for about 1.1%. Specimen: peripheral blood, collected 28 days after the second AZD1222 dose. Every receptor here comes from an adult who received the AZD1222 COVID-19 vaccine.

CDR3: CASIRTGNSYEQYF. CDR3 nucleotide sequence: TGTGCCAGCATAAGGACAGGGAACTCCTACGAGCAGTACTTC. The chain is built from TRBV9 and TRBJ2-7, with 8 bases matching TRBD1. Germline trimming cut 6 bases from V and 0 bases from J; bases unmatched to any gene: 5. Germline values: CDR1 SGDLS, CDR2 YYNGEE. The CDR3 length is 14 residues.

The chain uses TRBV11-2 and TRBJ1-1, with TRBD1 as a possible D gene (5 bases). The CDR3 length is 14 residues. Trimming took 2 bases from V and 3 from J, leaving 10 bases between them. CDR1 is SGHAT, CDR2 FQNNGV, per germline. The CDR3 nucleotides read TGTGCCAGCAGCTTACCAGGGAGGTACACTGAAGCTTTCTTT. Translating gives CASSLPGRYTEAFF.

Here the CDR3 DNA reads TGTGCCAGCAGCGAGGAGACAAGAGAGACCCAGTACTTC. Residues: CASSEETRETQYF. The rearrangement joins TRBV3-1 (or the pseudogene TRBV3-2) to TRBJ2-5; D not resolved. Germline CDR1 is LGHDT and CDR2 is YNNKEL (reference sequence). The ends were cut back, 5 bases at V and 4 bases at J, with 11 bases in the middle. The CDR3 contains 13 residues.

The chain uses TRBV29-1 and TRBJ2-3, with 9 bases identical to TRBD2. This CDR3 region has 15 residues. With 6 bases clipped from V and 3 bases from J, the junction kept 10 bases outside the gene matches. In germline, CDR1 is SQVTM, CDR2 ANQGSEA. This CDR3 reads CSVALGGRGTDTQYF. CDR3 DNA sequence: TGCAGCGTAGCCCTTGGCGGGAGGGGGACAGATACGCAGTATTTT.

The chain uses TRBV6-2 or TRBV6-3 and TRBJ2-1, with D unresolved. The germline V gene has CDR1 MNHEY and CDR2 SVGEGT. This CDR3 is built from 15 residues. The ends were cut back, 5 bases at V and 0 bases at J, with 11 bases in the middle. CDR3: CASSPSRSSYNEQFF. CDR3 DNA sequence: TGTGCCAGCAGTCCCAGTAGGAGCTCCTACAATGAGCAGTTCTTC.

The V gene is TRBV18, the J gene TRBJ2-7; D gene ambiguous. Per germline, CDR1 KGHSH and CDR2 LQKENI. V lost 5 bases and J lost 0, with 5 bases in between. This CDR3 contains 12 residues. CDR3 sequence (DNA): TGTGCCAGCTCAGACAACTCCTACGAGCAGTACTTC. It specifies CASSDNSYEQYF.

The sample holds one count of this clone. The chain recombines TRBV6-6 with TRBJ2-7, with D possibly TRBD1 on 8 matching bases. V shed 5 bases and J shed 3 bases, with 17 bases lying between them. The CDR3 is 15 residues long. Germline V gene data show CDR1 as MNHNY and CDR2 as SVGAGI (reference sequence). CDR3 loop: CASSRNRGGDYEQYF. In DNA form, the CDR3 reads TGTGCCAGCAGTCGCAACAGGGGGGGAGACTACGAGCAGTACTTC.

J is TRBJ1-1 and V is TRBV18; D unresolved. V was clipped by 2 bases and J by 6 bases, with 7 bases between them. Per germline, CDR1 KGHSH and CDR2 LQKENI. CDR3 length: 12 residues. For the CDR3, the DNA is TGTGCCAGCTCACCAGCGAGCTCTGAAGCTTTCTTT. Translation gives CASSPASSEAFF.

The V and J genes are TRBV5-8 and TRBJ2-3; D ambiguous. The CDR3 runs 16 residues. The V gene lost 0 bases and the J gene lost 0 bases, with 11 bases spanning the gap. Germline V gene lookup returns CDR1 SGHTS and CDR2 YDEGEE. The CDR3 spells CASSLGVGPSTDTQYF. The DNA of the CDR3 is TGTGCCAGCAGCTTGGGCGTAGGCCCTAGCACAGATACGCAGTATTTT.

V is TRBV5-1 and J is TRBJ2-1; D gene unclear. The CDR3 totals 13 residues. Germline CDR1 SGHRS, CDR2 YFSETQ. V gave up 5 bases and J gave up 8 bases, with 14 bases separating them. CDR3 region: CASRLPSEDEQFF. CDR3 coding DNA: TGCGCCAGCAGACTCCCTAGTGAAGATGAGCAGTTCTTC.

The gene calls are TRBV10-3 and TRBJ1-1; D is unresolved. The V end lost 6 bases, the J end lost 5 bases, and 16 bases lay between the germline ends. Germline assignment: CDR1 ENHRY and CDR2 SYGVKD. The CDR3 is 14 amino acids. CDR3 residues: CAIRNDRNGTEAFF. In nucleotides, the CDR3 is TGTGCCATCAGAAATGACCGAAATGGGACTGAAGCTTTCTTT.

The chain joins TRBV19 to TRBJ2-2, with D unresolved. Germline loops: CDR1 LNHDA, CDR2 SQIVND (reference sequence). The CDR3 spans 12 residues. V gave up 3 bases and J gave up 5 bases, with 4 bases separating them. CDR3 loop: CASSMLTGELFF. DNA for the CDR3: TGTGCCAGTAGTATGTTAACCGGGGAGCTGTTTTTT.

The V call is TRBV13, the J call TRBJ2-7; TRBD1 agrees at 10 bases. Germline V CDR1 and CDR2: PRHDT, FYEKMQ (reference sequence). V lost 1 base and J lost 2; bases outside the gene matches: 11. The CDR3 runs to 18 residues. The CDR3 spells CASSLVGPGTGVTYEQYF. The DNA for the CDR3 is TGTGCCAGCAGCTTAGTCGGCCCCGGGACAGGGGTCACCTACGAGCAGTACTTC.

The CDR3 region has the DNA TGCAGCGTTGCGGGGGCAACTAATGAAAAACTGTTTTTT. Its protein is CSVAGATNEKLFF. The chain recombines TRBV29-1 with TRBJ1-4; TRBD1 might be the D (5 bases). Germline V lookup: CDR1 SQVTM, CDR2 ANQGSEA. CDR3 length equals 13 residues. The V end lost 4 bases, the J end lost 0 bases, and 6 bases lay between the germline ends.

The chain joins TRBV7-6 to TRBJ1-6; the match to TRBD1 covers 8 bases. The ends lost 5 bases at V and 10 bases at J; junction bases unmatched: 10. The CDR3 is 15 amino acids. Looked up from germline, CDR1 is SGHVS and CDR2 is FNYEAQ. CDR3 sequence: CASSPTQGARSPLHF. CDR3 DNA: TGTGCCAGCAGCCCGACCCAGGGGGCGCGCTCACCCCTCCACTTT.

Regarding this clone: The same CDR3 arises from other DNA sequences in this sample as well. CDR3 coding DNA: TGTGCCAGCAGTTTGCAGGGGGCGAACTATGGCTACACCTTC. Its protein is CASSLQGANYGYTF. V gene TRBV27 combines with J gene TRBJ1-2; TRBD1 matches at 8 bases. This CDR3 is built from 14 residues. Germline V gene lookup returns CDR1 MNHEY and CDR2 SMNVEV (reference sequence). V lost 3 bases, J lost 2 bases, and 2 bases stayed unmatched.

As regards this clone: One end of the junction varies from germline; a read error may be responsible. The chain has TRBV7-9 and TRBJ1-5, with D possibly being TRBD1 (5 bases). This CDR3 has 15 residues. The V gene's germline CDR1 is SEHNR and CDR2 FQNEAQ (reference sequence). CDR3 residues: CTSSLEGISNQPQHF. CDR3 sequence (DNA): TGTACCAGCAGCTTAGAGGGGATTAGCAATCAGCCCCAGCATTTT.

The chain links TRBV29-1 to TRBJ2-2, with 9 nucleotides matching TRBD2. This CDR3 has 14 amino acids. The junction had 7 bases not matched to a gene; V was cut back by 7 bases and J by 4 bases. The germline V gene has CDR1 SQVTM and CDR2 ANQGSEA. The DNA of the CDR3 is TGCAGCGCTCGGACTAGCGCATCCACCGGGGAGCTGTTTTTT. This codes for CSARTSASTGELFF.

This clone appeared once. The genes are TRBV7-2 and TRBJ2-4, with D hard to call. Trimming removed 1 base from V and 0 bases from J, with 4 bases in between. Germline-derived CDR1 and CDR2 are SGHTA and FQGNSA. The CDR3 is 14 amino acids. The CDR3 here is CASSLGGAKNIQYF. The CDR3 DNA follows: TGTGCCAGCAGCTTAGGAGGAGCCAAAAACATTCAGTACTTC.

The V and J genes are TRBV11-2 and TRBJ1-2; no clear D gene. Between the trimmed V and J ends, which lost 5 bases and 2 bases, there was a span of 9 bases. This CDR3 is 13 amino acids long. Looked up from germline, CDR1 is SGHAT and CDR2 is FQNNGV. The CDR3 DNA reads TGTGCCAGCAGCGCAGGACTGAACTATGGCTACACCTTC. Its translation is CASSAGLNYGYTF.

The chain uses TRBV19 and TRBJ2-3, with a weak D call TRBD2 (6 bases). Deletions cut 6 bases from V and 1 base from J, with 11 bases between. This CDR3 is 14 amino acids long. Per the germline V gene, CDR1 is LNHDA and CDR2 is SQIVND (reference sequence). The CDR3 sequence is CASRVVAGTDTQYF. Here the CDR3 DNA reads TGTGCCAGTAGGGTAGTAGCGGGCACAGATACGCAGTATTTT.